These T cell receptor beta chains were read from a single sample in a study of blood T cell repertoires in COVID-19. TCRdb's table, derived via immunoSEQ multiplex PCR, lists solely in-frame clones and lacks some. The sample gives approximately 140,000 clones, about 90% of which show up once; 4% to 5% is in the top ten. Input material: peripheral blood. The receptors come from a woman in her fifties or sixties with active or convalescent COVID-19. Both conserved end residues are part of each CDR3. D genes are given only for firm matches. The size of a clone is reported for some rows only, either as once, few or many, or as a class for expanded clones.

d_gene	v_gene	j_gene	abundance	CDR3nt	CDR3aa
NA	TRBV6-5	TRBJ2-1	NA	TGTGCCAGCAGTTCCCTAAACTCCTACAATGAGCAGTTCTTC	CASSSLNSYNEQFF
NA	TRBV4-3	TRBJ2-1	NA	TGCGCCAGCAGCCAAGACCCTGGAGTTTACAATGAGCAGTTCTTC	CASSQDPGVYNEQFF
NA	TRBV7-3	TRBJ2-2	NA	TGTGCCAGCAGCTTCAATCAGGCGTCGAACACCGGGGAGCTGTTTTTT	CASSFNQASNTGELFF
NA	TRBV6-5	TRBJ1-2	NA	TGTGCCAGCAGTTACGAGGAGCCCTATGGCTACACCTTC	CASSYEEPYGYTF
NA	TRBV6-2/TRBV6-3	TRBJ2-3	NA	TGTGCCAGCAGTCGATTGACAGTGGGCACGCAGTATTTT	CASSRLTVGTQYF
TRBD1	TRBV19	TRBJ2-5	NA	TGTGCCAGTAGCCTCGACAGGGGGCGGGAGACCCAGTACTTC	CASSLDRGRETQYF
TRBD2	TRBV19	TRBJ2-7	NA	TGTGCCAGTAGTATTTTCGGGACTAGCGGGGTCTACGAGCAGTACTTC	CASSIFGTSGVYEQYF
NA	TRBV5-4	TRBJ1-2	NA	TGTGCCAGCAGCTTACCAGGGCTCGATGGCTACACCTTC	CASSLPGLDGYTF
NA	TRBV11-2	TRBJ2-2	NA	TGTGCCAGCAGACCCAGGGTAGCCGGGGAGCTGTTTTTT	CASRPRVAGELFF
NA	TRBV19	TRBJ1-3	few	TGTGCCAGTACCCTCCGGGAGGACTCTGGAAACACCATATATTTT	CASTLREDSGNTIYF
NA	TRBV10-2	TRBJ1-4	NA	TGCGCCAGCTCCGCTGACAGCTCTAATGAAAAACTGTTTTTT	CASSADSSNEKLFF
NA	TRBV12-5	TRBJ1-1	NA	TGTGCTAGTGGTTTGGTAGGACAGAACACTGAAGCTTTCTTT	CASGLVGQNTEAFF
NA	TRBV9	TRBJ2-3	NA	TGTGCCAGCAGCGTAGGGCGGAGCACAGATACGCAGTATTTT	CASSVGRSTDTQYF
TRBD2	TRBV19	TRBJ2-7	NA	TGTGCCAGTAGTATTGTAGCGGGGGGGCAGTACGAGCAGTACTTC	CASSIVAGGQYEQYF
NA	TRBV27	TRBJ1-1	NA	TGTGCCAGCTTACCGGGGGGGGCGACGACCACTGAAGCTTTCTTT	CASLPGGATTTEAFF
NA	TRBV19	TRBJ1-1	NA	TGTGCCAGTAGTATAGACACAGATAACACTGAAGCTTTCTTT	CASSIDTDNTEAFF
NA	TRBV12-3/TRBV12-4	TRBJ2-7	NA	TGTGCCAGCAGCCTGACAGTTTACGAGCAGTACTTC	CASSLTVYEQYF